This passage covers 10 T cell receptor beta chains from one sample sequenced in a study of T cells in tumors after PD-1 blockade. Sequencing was performed with immunoSEQ multiplex PCR; in TCRdb, only in-frame clones are kept and a portion is missing. This sample has tens of thousands of clones, with around 80% found just once. The material sequenced was PBMCs, taken before anti-PD-1 treatment. The receptors were sampled from a human donor with basal cell carcinoma.

CDR3 in DNA: TGCGCCAGCAGCACGGCAGCGGGCCAAGAGACCCAGTACTTC. Translation gives CASSTAAGQETQYF. The chain combines TRBV5-1 with TRBJ2-5; the D gene is possibly TRBD2 (6 bases). Germline CDR1 and CDR2: SGHRS and YFSETQ. V was trimmed by 4 bases and J by 1 base, leaving 11 bases between them. This CDR3 region has 14 residues.

This sequence joins TRBV4-2 and TRBJ2-3, with a weak D call TRBD2 (6 bases). Per the germline V gene, CDR1 is LGHNA and CDR2 is YNFKEQ. This CDR3 is built from 16 residues. The V end lost 4 bases, the J end lost 2 bases, and 16 bases lay between the germline ends. As DNA, the CDR3 is TGTGCCAGCAGCCGCTCCGGGGCGGGGCACACAGATACGCAGTATTTT. Its translation: CASSRSGAGHTDTQYF.

The V call is TRBV5-1, the J call TRBJ2-1; D call uncertain. The V and J ends lost 4 bases and 5 bases respectively, with 4 bases between them. Germline CDR1 SGHRS, CDR2 YFSETQ. This CDR3 spans 11 amino acids. DNA for the CDR3: TGCGCCAGCAGCGATCACAATGAGCAGTTCTTC. It codes for CASSDHNEQFF. Drawing the rest from reference TRBV5-1 and TRBJ2-1, the complete variable domain is KAGVTQTPRYLIKTRGQQVTLSCSPISGHRSVSWYQQTPGQGLQFLFEYFSETQRNKGNFPGRFSGRQFSNSRSEMNVSTLELGDSALYLCASSDHNEQFFGPGTRLTVL.

The chain links TRBV7-2 to TRBJ1-3; D is undetermined. Between the trimmed V and J ends, which lost 5 bases and 2 bases, there was a span of 10 bases. The CDR3 sequence is 14 residues long. Germline V CDR1 and CDR2: SGHTA, FQGNSA. Here the CDR3 DNA reads TGTGCCAGCAGCCCCTCACGGGCTGGAAACACCATATATTTT. This codes for CASSPSRAGNTIYF.

The chain combines TRBV4-2 with TRBJ2-1; D is unclear. V lost 4 bases and J 8 bases, leaving 6 bases between the germline ends. The CDR3 is 11 residues long. Germline values: CDR1 LGHNA, CDR2 YNFKEQ. The CDR3 sequence is CASSLFYEQFF. CDR3 coding DNA: TGTGCCAGCAGCCTCTTCTATGAGCAGTTCTTC.

The table lists this clone with a count of one. V and J are TRBV9 and TRBJ1-3; TRBD1 is a possible D gene (6 bases). This CDR3 region has 13 residues. With 4 bases removed from V and 7 bases from J, the gap between germline ends came to 12 bases. The germline V gene has CDR1 SGDLS and CDR2 YYNGEE. The CDR3 DNA reads TGTGCCAGCAGCACAAACACAGGGAACACCATATATTTT. Its translation is CASSTNTGNTIYF.

CDR3 nucleotides: TGTGCCAGCAGCTTGGGGACAGGGTCTAGCACAGATACGCAGTATTTT. It encodes CASSLGTGSSTDTQYF. The J gene is TRBJ2-3, the V gene TRBV5-6; TRBD1 aligns across 8 bases. V gave up 0 bases and J gave up 0 bases; unmatched junction bases: 3. Germline assignment: CDR1 SGHDT and CDR2 YYEEEE. This CDR3 is built from 16 residues.

The chain combines TRBV9 with TRBJ2-1, with 9 bases lining up with TRBD1. This CDR3 contains 19 residues. With 3 bases clipped from V and 4 bases from J, the junction kept 17 bases outside the gene matches. The V gene's germline CDR1 is SGDLS and CDR2 YYNGEE. The CDR3 sequence: CASSGDRAYRGLGYNEQFF. CDR3 in DNA: TGTGCCAGCAGCGGGGACAGGGCTTATCGGGGGTTGGGGTACAATGAGCAGTTCTTC.

The chain links TRBV19 to TRBJ1-5, with a weak D call TRBD1 (5 bases). The V end was cut by 4 bases, the J end by 6 bases, with 16 bases between. Germline CDR1 reads LNHDA; CDR2 reads SQIVND (reference sequence). The CDR3 is made up of 15 amino acids. CDR3 in amino acids: CASSNALRGSQPQHF. Here the CDR3 DNA reads TGTGCCAGTAGTAACGCCCTTAGGGGAAGTCAGCCCCAGCATTTT.

The sample holds a few counts of this clone. The V gene is TRBV19, the J gene TRBJ1-4; possibly TRBD1 for D (5 bases). V lost 3 bases, J lost 7 bases, and 15 bases lay in between. Per germline, CDR1 LNHDA and CDR2 SQIVND (reference sequence). The CDR3 covers 15 residues. CDR3 region: CASSMGLQPGEKLFF. The CDR3 nucleotides are TGTGCCAGTAGTATGGGACTACAGCCGGGTGAAAAACTGTTTTTT.